This T cell receptor (beta chain) is from a study of T cell repertoires in cytomegalovirus infection. Background on the study: Public TCR beta signatures marked donors with CMV infection and the matching HLA. Study conclusions and caveats: Dominant in the ex vivo response were TCR beta clonotypes restricted by HLA-C and specific for CMV.

Per the germline V gene, CDR1 is SGHTA and CDR2 is FQGNSA. This CDR3 has 15 residues. Trimming took 3 bases from V and 8 from J, leaving 18 bases between them. A few counts support this clonotype. What it binds is not known. TCRdb redid the calling of the reads with MiXCR, one entry per CDR3 protein. The table has 450,000 to 600,000 distinct CDR3 sequences, more than 30% seen once. The sequencing here drew on cultured PBMCs, taken from culture after CMV antigen stimulation. The receptor was isolated from a human donor in good health (CMV status not recorded). Some clones in this sample may be carry-over from other donors' samples. V and J are TRBV7-2 and TRBJ2-3; D is uncertain. For the CDR3, the DNA is TGTGCCAGCAGCTTCCGGTCCCTGGAGTGGTTTACGCAGTATTTT. Translation: CASSFRSLEWFTQYF.